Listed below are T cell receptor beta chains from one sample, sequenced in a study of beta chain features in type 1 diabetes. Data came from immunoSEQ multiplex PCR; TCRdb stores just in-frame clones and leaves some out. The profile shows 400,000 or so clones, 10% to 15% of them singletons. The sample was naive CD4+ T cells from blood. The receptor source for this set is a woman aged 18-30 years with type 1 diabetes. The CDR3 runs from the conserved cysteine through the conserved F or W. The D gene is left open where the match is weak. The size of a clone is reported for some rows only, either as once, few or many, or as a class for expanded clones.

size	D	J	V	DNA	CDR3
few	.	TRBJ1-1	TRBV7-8	TGTGCCAGCAGCTACTCCAAGGCCAGGGGATGGGACACTGAAGCTTTCTTT	CASSYSKARGWDTEAFF
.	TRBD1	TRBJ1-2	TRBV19	TGTGCCAGTAATGTAAGACAGGGGAGGAAGGGATTTGATGGCTACACCTTC	CASNVRQGRKGFDGYTF
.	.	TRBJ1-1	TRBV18	TGTGCCAGCTCACCATTGGCAAACACTGAAGCTTTCTTT	CASSPLANTEAFF
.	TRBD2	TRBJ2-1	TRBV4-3	TGCGCCAGACCTCAAACACCTAGCGGGGGGGGAAATGAGCAGTTCTTC	CARPQTPSGGGNEQFF
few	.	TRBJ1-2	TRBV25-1	TGTGCCAGCAGTGAATCAGGCGTCTATGGCTACACCTTC	CASSESGVYGYTF
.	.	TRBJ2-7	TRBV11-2	TGTGCCAGCAGCTTAGAGACAGGAAGACAGTACTTC	CASSLETGRQYF
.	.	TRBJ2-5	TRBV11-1	TGTGCCAGCAGCCCCAGTCTTGTAGAGACCCAGTACTTC	CASSPSLVETQYF
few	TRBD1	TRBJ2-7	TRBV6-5	TGTGCCAGCAGTAAACCGGGACAGGGGATCTACGAGCAGTACTTC	CASSKPGQGIYEQYF
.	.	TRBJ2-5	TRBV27	TGTGCCAGCAGTACTATGGGGGCATGGGAGACCCAGTACTTC	CASSTMGAWETQYF
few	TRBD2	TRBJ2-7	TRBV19	TGTGCCAGTACCCGGACTAGCGAGACCTACGAGCAGTACTTC	CASTRTSETYEQYF
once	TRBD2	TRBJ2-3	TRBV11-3	TGTGCCAGCAGCTTAGGACTAGCGGGGACCACAGATACGCAGTATTTT	CASSLGLAGTTDTQYF
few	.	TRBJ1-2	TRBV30	TGTGCCTGGACAGGGTCTGCTGGCTACACCTTC	CAWTGSAGYTF
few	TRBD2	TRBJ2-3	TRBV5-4	TGTGCCAGCAGCCTCATGGGTAGCGGGACCACAGATACGCAGTATTTT	CASSLMGSGTTDTQYF
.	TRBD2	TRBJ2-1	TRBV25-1	TGTGCCAGCAGTGTTGGGACTAGCGGTACCTATGAGCAGTTCTTC	CASSVGTSGTYEQFF
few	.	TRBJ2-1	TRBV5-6	TGTGCCAGCAGCTTTGGGGGGGGGCCTTGGGACGAGCAGTTCTTC	CASSFGGGPWDEQFF
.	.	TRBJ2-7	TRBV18	TGTGCCAGCTCACCAGGGGAGCACTACGAGCAGTACTTC	CASSPGEHYEQYF
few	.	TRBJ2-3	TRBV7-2	TGTGCCAGCAGCCCCTTCACAGATACGCAGTATTTT	CASSPFTDTQYF
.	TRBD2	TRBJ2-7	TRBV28	TGTGCCAGCAGTCTCCCCACTAGCGGGAGCCTGTACGAGCAGTACTTC	CASSLPTSGSLYEQYF
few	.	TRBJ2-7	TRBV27	TGTGCCAGCAGTTCTATAAGGCCAGGGGACGAGCAGTACTTC	CASSSIRPGDEQYF
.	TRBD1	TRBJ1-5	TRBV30	TGTGCCTGGACCACGGGACAGGGAGGAAATCAGCCCCAGCATTTT	CAWTTGQGGNQPQHF
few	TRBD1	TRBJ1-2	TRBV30	TGTGCCTGGAGCCGGACAGGGGATTATGGCTACACCTTC	CAWSRTGDYGYTF
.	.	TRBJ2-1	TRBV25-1	TGTGCCAGCAGTGCCCAGCCGGAGACTGAGCAGTTCTTC	CASSAQPETEQFF
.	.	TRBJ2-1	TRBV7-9	TGTGCCAGCAGCGCACAGGGTTTAACCTACAATGAGCAGTTCTTC	CASSAQGLTYNEQFF
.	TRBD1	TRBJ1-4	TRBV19	TGTGCCAGTAGGACAGGGGCAACTAATGAAAAACTGTTTTTT	CASRTGATNEKLFF
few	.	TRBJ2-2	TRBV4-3	TGCGCCAGCAGCCAAGAGGAGGGGTTGCGCACCGGGGAGCTGTTTTTT	CASSQEEGLRTGELFF
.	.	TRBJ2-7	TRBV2	TGTGCCAGCAGTGAAGGGCAGGGATGGTGGTACTACGAGCAGTACTTC	CASSEGQGWWYYEQYF
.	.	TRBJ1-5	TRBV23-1	TGCGCCATCTCGAGCAATCAGCCCCAGCATTTT	CAISSNQPQHF
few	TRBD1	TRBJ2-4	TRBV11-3	TGTGCCAGCAGCTTATTGACAGGGAACATTCAGTACTTC	CASSLLTGNIQYF
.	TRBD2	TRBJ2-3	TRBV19	TGTGCCAGTAGTATCAGCGGGAGCGGGGCAGATACGCAGTATTTT	CASSISGSGADTQYF
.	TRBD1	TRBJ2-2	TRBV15	TGTGCCACCAGCAGCTTGTCAGGGGGCTCCGGGGAGCTGTTTTTT	CATSSLSGGSGELFF
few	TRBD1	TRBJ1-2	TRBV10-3	TGTGCCATCAGTGAGCACACAAGACAGGGGCATGGCTACACCTTC	CAISEHTRQGHGYTF
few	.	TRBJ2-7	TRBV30	TGTGCCTGGAGTGCCGGTACCTACGAGCAGTACTTC	CAWSAGTYEQYF
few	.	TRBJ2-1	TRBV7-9	TGTGCCAGCAGCCCTCAGGAGTTCTTC	CASSPQEFF
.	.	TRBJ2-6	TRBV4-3	TGCGCCAGCAGCCAAAGGGGGTTCTCTGGGGCCAACGTCCTGACTTTC	CASSQRGFSGANVLTF
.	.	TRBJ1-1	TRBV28	TGTGCCAGCAGACACAGGGTCTGGGAGTCTGAAGCTTTCTTT	CASRHRVWESEAFF
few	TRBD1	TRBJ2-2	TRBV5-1	TGCGCCAGCAGCCGTCCGGAGACAGGGCACACCGGGGAGCTGTTTTTT	CASSRPETGHTGELFF
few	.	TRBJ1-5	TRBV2	TGTGCCAGCAGTGAAGCGGACAGCTTTAATCAGCCCCAGCATTTT	CASSEADSFNQPQHF